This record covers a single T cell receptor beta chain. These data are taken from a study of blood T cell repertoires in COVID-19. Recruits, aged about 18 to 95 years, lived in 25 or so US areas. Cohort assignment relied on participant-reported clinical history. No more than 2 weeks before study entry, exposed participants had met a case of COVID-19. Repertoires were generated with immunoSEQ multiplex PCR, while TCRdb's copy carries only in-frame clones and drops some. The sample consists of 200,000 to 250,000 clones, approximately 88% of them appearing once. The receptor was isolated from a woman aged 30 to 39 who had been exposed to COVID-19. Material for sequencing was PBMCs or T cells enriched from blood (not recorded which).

CDR3 sequence: CASSLGTAGNTIYF. Here the CDR3 DNA reads TGCGCCAGCAGCTTAGGAACAGCTGGAAACACCATATATTTT. The chain recombines TRBV5-1 with TRBJ1-3; D not resolved. Germline loops: CDR1 SGHRS, CDR2 YFSETQ. The CDR3 runs to 14 residues. Trimming cost V 2 bases and J 2 bases, with 8 bases left between them.